This TCR beta chain emerged from a study of OX40 agonist ivuxolimab in advanced cancers. The protocol was immunoSEQ multiplex PCR, while the TCRdb copy is restricted to in-frame clones and leaves out a portion. The profile covers 60,000 to 75,000 clones, with 84% appearing a single time and approximately 8.7% taken by the ten largest. A few counts support this clone. This CDR3 region has 16 residues. The V gene lost 9 bases and the J gene lost 4 bases, with 19 bases spanning the gap. CDR1 and CDR2 from the germline V gene are MDHEN and SYDVKM. The TCR comes from an adult with an advanced solid tumor such as melanoma, head and neck, liver or kidney cancer. The sample here was CD4+ or CD8+ T cells sorted from blood, taken in a trial of the OX40 agonist ivuxolimab. The chain employs TRBV28 and TRBJ1-6; D possibly corresponds to TRBD1 (5 bases). CDR3 sequence (DNA): TGTGCCAGTGTCTCACGGGGGGAGGGATATAATTCACCCCTCCACTTT. This gives the protein CASVSRGEGYNSPLHF.